What follows are 3 T cell receptor beta chains derived from one specimen sequenced in a study of cytomegalovirus exposure and HLA in healthy donors. PCR involved 60 Vbeta and 13 Jbeta primers. TCRdb's table, derived via immunoSEQ multiplex PCR, lists solely in-frame clones and lacks some. The table shows about 130,000 clones, with 75% to 90% occurring only once. The specimen was PBMCs. These receptors all stem from a woman in her thirties or forties in good health and CMV-seropositive.

As to this clone: Germline and junction disagree at one end, which may indicate a read error. At the DNA level, this CDR3 is encoded by other sequences in the same sample as well. This chain joins TRBV7-9 and TRBJ1-2; 8 positions agree with TRBD1. The germline gives CDR1 SEHNR, CDR2 FQNEAQ (reference sequence). This CDR3 has 14 amino acids. The CDR3 is CSSSLGQGNYGYTF. For the CDR3, the DNA is TGTTCCAGCAGCTTAGGACAGGGTAACTATGGCTACACCTTC.

The J gene is TRBJ1-5, the V gene TRBV19, with 11 bases that match TRBD1. After removal of 3 bases from V and 4 bases from J, the junction contained 2 bases not matched to a gene. Germline-derived CDR1 and CDR2 are LNHDA and SQIVND (reference sequence). This CDR3 is 15 amino acids long. The CDR3 is CASSIGQGANQPQHF. The CDR3 nucleotides read TGTGCCAGTAGTATCGGACAGGGGGCGAATCAGCCCCAGCATTTT.

This chain uses TRBV28 with TRBJ2-7; TRBD1 matches 7 bases. Germline trimming cut 6 bases from V and 7 bases from J; bases unmatched to any gene: 6. There are 12 residues in the CDR3. Germline-derived CDR1 and CDR2 are MDHEN and SYDVKM. The CDR3: CASRETGLEQYF. The CDR3 region has the DNA TGTGCCAGCAGAGAGACAGGGTTGGAGCAGTACTTC.